Below are 17 T cell receptor beta chains sequenced from a single sample in a study of blood T cell repertoires in COVID-19 (dated by TCRdb to 2018 to 2020). Preparation of the library involved the immunoSEQ multiplex PCR assay. The clones in this table, taken by TCRdb from immuneACCESS, are in-frame only. Not every clone is retained; where verified, under half of the shortfall comes from an unresolved V gene, and the cause of the rest is unknown. Recorded for this sample are about 360,000 clones; around nine tenths of them occurred a single time. 3% of the sample comes from the top ten. Sequencing was done on a sample of peripheral blood. Source of these receptors: a human donor in a cohort sampled during active COVID-19.

The DNA of the CDR3 is TGTGCCAGCAGAGTCATAGCGGGAAGCCAGAGGAATGAGCAGTTCTTC. This codes for CASRVIAGSQRNEQFF. This chain connects TRBV7-9 to TRBJ2-1; TRBD2 matches at 8 bases. This CDR3 spans 16 amino acids. Germline V CDR1 and CDR2: SEHNR, FQNEAQ (reference sequence). Trimming at V came to 6 bases and at J to 7 bases, leaving 14 bases not matched to a gene.

This chain links TRBV24-1 with TRBJ2-2, with TRBD1 matching 8 bases. The germline CDR1 and CDR2 sequences are KGHDR and SFDVKD. Trimming removed 4 bases from V and 0 bases from J; junction bases left unmatched: 6. CDR3 length: 17 amino acids. The CDR3 DNA reads TGTGCCACCAGTGACCCTAGACAGGGGACGAACACCGGGGAGCTGTTTTTT. It specifies CATSDPRQGTNTGELFF.

The chain couples TRBV6-6 to TRBJ1-2; 8 bases fit TRBD1. From germline, CDR1 is MNHNY and CDR2 SVGAGI (reference sequence). The CDR3 consists of 16 residues. V gave up 5 bases and J gave up 4 bases; unmatched junction bases: 12. This CDR3 reads CASSRQGKSLGYGYTF. In DNA, the CDR3 is TGTGCCAGCAGTCGACAGGGGAAATCCCTAGGCTATGGCTACACCTTC.

V is TRBV5-4 and J is TRBJ1-2; 10 bases align to TRBD1. Germline CDR1 SGHNT, CDR2 YYREEE (reference sequence). The trim removed 3 bases at V and 4 bases at J, leaving 3 bases unmatched. The CDR3 spans 14 residues. CDR3 DNA: TGTGCCAGCAGCTCCGGACAGGGGGGCTATGGCTACACCTTC. This codes for CASSSGQGGYGYTF.

The gene calls are TRBV3-1 (or the pseudogene TRBV3-2) and TRBJ1-1, with a weak D call TRBD1 (6 bases). Germline CDR1 reads LGHDT; CDR2 reads YNNKEL (reference sequence). There are 14 residues in the CDR3. The V and J ends lost 2 bases and 7 bases respectively, with 14 bases between them. The CDR3 sequence: CASSQNSGGGEAFF. The CDR3 nucleotides are TGTGCCAGCAGCCAAAACAGCGGGGGCGGTGAAGCTTTCTTT.

This clone appeared a single time. V gene TRBV5-1 combines with J gene TRBJ2-2; D is perhaps TRBD1 (6 bases). The length of the CDR3 is 15 residues. The V end lost 0 bases, the J end lost 7 bases, and 13 bases lay between the germline ends. Germline V gene lookup returns CDR1 SGHRS and CDR2 YFSETQ. The CDR3 nucleotides are TGCGCCAGCAGCTTGGAGGGCGTCAGGGGCGGGGAGCTGTTTTTT. It encodes CASSLEGVRGGELFF. Drawing the rest from reference TRBV5-1 and TRBJ2-2, the complete variable domain is KAGVTQTPRYLIKTRGQQVTLSCSPISGHRSVSWYQQTPGQGLQFLFEYFSETQRNKGNFPGRFSGRQFSNSRSEMNVSTLELGDSALYLCASSLEGVRGGELFFGEGSRLTVL.

For the CDR3, the DNA is TGTGCCAGTAGTAGGAGACTAGCGGGGAGTGAGCAGTTCTTC. Translated: CASSRRLAGSEQFF. V is TRBV19 and J is TRBJ2-1; 11 nucleotides match TRBD2. V trimming: 4 bases; J trimming: 9 bases; junction bases outside the gene matches: 5. Germline assignment: CDR1 LNHDA and CDR2 SQIVND (reference sequence). The CDR3 runs 14 residues.

J is TRBJ2-7 and V is TRBV3-1 (or the pseudogene TRBV3-2); the D gene is possibly TRBD2 (5 bases). CDR1 is LGHDT, CDR2 YNNKEL, per germline (reference sequence). The CDR3 contains 13 residues. Deletions cut 10 bases from V and 4 bases from J, with 17 bases between. The CDR3 nucleotides are TGTGCCACGGCACGGGGTGCCGGGTACGAGCAGTACTTC. This sequence encodes CATARGAGYEQYF.

The genes are TRBV11-2 and TRBJ2-7; D is possibly TRBD1 (5 bases). V shed 4 bases and J shed 1 base, with 5 bases lying between them. The CDR3 consists of 12 residues. Germline CDR1 is SGHAT and CDR2 is FQNNGV. CDR3 nucleotides: TGTGCCAGCAGCTCAGGGTCCTACGAGCAGTACTTC. Translating gives CASSSGSYEQYF.

The chain couples TRBV24-1 to TRBJ2-1; 7 nucleotides line up with TRBD2. V shed 1 base and J 3 bases; nucleotides not matched to a gene: 5. CDR1 and CDR2 from the germline V gene are KGHDR and SFDVKD. CDR3 size: 16 residues. The CDR3 protein is CATSDLLALHYNEQFF. CDR3 DNA sequence: TGTGCCACCAGTGATTTACTAGCGCTCCACTACAATGAGCAGTTCTTC.

The chain couples TRBV11-3 to TRBJ2-1; 8 positions agree with TRBD2. The CDR3 extends over 15 amino acids. After removal of 5 bases from V and 4 bases from J, the junction contained 7 bases not matched to a gene. Germline CDR1 and CDR2: SGHNT and YENEEA. CDR3: CASSPGGALYNEQFF. Here the CDR3 DNA reads TGTGCCAGCAGCCCCGGGGGGGCTTTATACAATGAGCAGTTCTTC.

Only a few counts were recorded for this clone. The chain joins TRBV6-4 to TRBJ2-1; 9 bases fit TRBD2. The CDR3 spans 15 residues. From germline, CDR1 is MRHNA and CDR2 SNTAGT. The trim removed 3 bases at V and 6 bases at J, leaving 6 bases unmatched. The DNA for the CDR3 is TGTGCCAGCAGTGAGGGCGGGGGGGCCAGCAATGAGCAGTTCTTC. This translates into CASSEGGGASNEQFF.

This chain connects TRBV6-1 to TRBJ2-7, with 8 bases matching TRBD2. CDR3 length: 15 amino acids. V shed 1 base, J shed 5 bases, and the junction held 7 bases outside the gene matches. Germline CDR1 reads MNHNS; CDR2 reads SASEGT. As DNA, the CDR3 is TGTGCCAGCAGTGAAGAGGTCGGGGGGGGACACGAGCAGTACTTC. It is translated as CASSEEVGGGHEQYF.

This clone appeared once. The gene calls are TRBV11-2 and TRBJ1-2; 12 bases are shared with TRBD1. V shed 4 bases, J shed 7 bases, and the junction held 4 bases outside the gene matches. This CDR3 has 14 residues. Germline-derived CDR1 and CDR2 are SGHAT and FQNNGV. CDR3 amino acids: CASSYGTGGFGYTF. CDR3 in DNA: TGTGCCAGCAGCTACGGGACAGGGGGCTTTGGCTACACCTTC.

This chain links TRBV7-2 with TRBJ2-7; D uncertain. Deletions cut 0 bases from V and 7 bases from J, with 13 bases between. CDR1 SGHTA and CDR2 FQGNSA come from the germline V gene. The CDR3 totals 14 residues. This chain's CDR3 is CASSLALGRPEQYF. The CDR3, as DNA: TGTGCCAGCAGCTTAGCGTTGGGCAGGCCGGAGCAGTACTTC. Full variable domain (rest looked up from reference TRBV7-2 and TRBJ2-7): GAGVSQSPSNKVTEKGKDVELRCDPISGHTALYWYRQSLGQGLEFLIYFQGNSAPDKSGLPSDRFSAERTGGSVSTLTIQRTQQEDSAVYLCASSLALGRPEQYFGPGTRLTVT.

The chain joins TRBV6-6 to TRBJ1-3; tentative D call: TRBD1 (5 bases). V lost 3 bases and J 7 bases, leaving 7 bases between the germline ends. The CDR3 length is 12 residues. From germline, CDR1 is MNHNY and CDR2 SVGAGI (reference sequence). The CDR3 sequence: CASSYGGNTIYF. CDR3 coding DNA: TGTGCCAGCAGTTATGGGGGGAACACCATATATTTT.

The chain links TRBV6-5 to TRBJ2-5, with D maybe TRBD1 (5 bases). Germline lookup yields CDR1 MNHEY and CDR2 SVGAGI. CDR3 size: 14 residues. V was cut by 6 bases and J by 5 bases, with 16 bases left in between. The CDR3 spells CASSGGTGAETQYF. The CDR3 nucleotides are TGTGCCAGCAGCGGCGGCACTGGGGCGGAGACCCAGTACTTC.